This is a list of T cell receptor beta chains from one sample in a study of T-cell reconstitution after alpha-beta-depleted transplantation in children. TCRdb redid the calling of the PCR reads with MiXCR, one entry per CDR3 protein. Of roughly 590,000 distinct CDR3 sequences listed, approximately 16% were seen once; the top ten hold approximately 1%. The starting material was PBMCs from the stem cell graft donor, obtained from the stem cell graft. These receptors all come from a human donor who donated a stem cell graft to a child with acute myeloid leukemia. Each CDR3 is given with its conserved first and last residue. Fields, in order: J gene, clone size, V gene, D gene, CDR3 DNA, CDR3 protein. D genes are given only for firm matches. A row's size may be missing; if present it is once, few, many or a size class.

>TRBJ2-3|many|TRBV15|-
TGTGCCACCAGCAGAGATTGGTCAGATACGCAGTATTTT
CATSRDWSDTQYF
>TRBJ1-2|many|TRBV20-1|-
TGCAGTGCTAGAGAGACGTCGGGAGGCTATGGCTACACCTTC
CSARETSGGYGYTF
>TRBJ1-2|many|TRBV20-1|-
TGCAGTGCGCCTAGGACCGTCGGGGTAAATGATGGCTACACCTTC
CSAPRTVGVNDGYTF
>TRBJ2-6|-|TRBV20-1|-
TGCAGTGCTAGACCCCGGACCTCTGGGGCCAACGTCCTGACTTTC
CSARPRTSGANVLTF
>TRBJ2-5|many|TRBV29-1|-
TGCAGCGTGGGAACGGGGGGCACCCAAGAGACCCAGTACTTC
CSVGTGGTQETQYF
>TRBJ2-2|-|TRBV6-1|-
TGTGCCAGCAGTGATCAGGTTGGGTACACCGGGGAGCTGTTTTTT
CASSDQVGYTGELFF
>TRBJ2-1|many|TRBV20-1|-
TGCAGTGCTAGGGCGGAAGGGGGGAATGAGCAGTTCTTC
CSARAEGGNEQFF
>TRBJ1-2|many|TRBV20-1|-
TGCAGTGCTCAGAGGGATCTAAGCCATGGCTACACCTTC
CSAQRDLSHGYTF
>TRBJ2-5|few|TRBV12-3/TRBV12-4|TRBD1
TGTGCCAGCAGAAAGACAGGGACGGAGACCCAGTACTTC
CASRKTGTETQYF
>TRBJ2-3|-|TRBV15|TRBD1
TGTGCCACCAGCAGAGCGGGGACAGGGGGTTTTTCAGATACGCAGTATTTT
CATSRAGTGGFSDTQYF
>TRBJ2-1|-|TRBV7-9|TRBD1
TGTGCCAGCAGCTTAGACGGCAGGGGGTCTAGCAATGAGCAGTTCTTC
CASSLDGRGSSNEQFF
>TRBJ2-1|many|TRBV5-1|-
TGCGCCAGCAGCTTGGAGGGCGATGAGCAGTTCTTC
CASSLEGDEQFF
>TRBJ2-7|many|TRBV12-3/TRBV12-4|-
TGTGCCAGCAGTTTAAAGGGTTCCCACGAGCAGTACTTC
CASSLKGSHEQYF
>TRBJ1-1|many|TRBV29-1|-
TGCAGCGTGCACCGCTTTCGGGGGGTCGAGGGTGAAGCTTTCTTT
CSVHRFRGVEGEAFF
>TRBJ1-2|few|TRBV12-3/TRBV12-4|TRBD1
TGTGCCAGCAGTTTAGGGGACACGACGGGACAGAAATATGGCTACACCTTC
CASSLGDTTGQKYGYTF
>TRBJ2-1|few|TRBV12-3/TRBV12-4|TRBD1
TGTGCCAGCGGTGTTCCGGGACAGCGGAACCTGGAGCAGTTCTTC
CASGVPGQRNLEQFF
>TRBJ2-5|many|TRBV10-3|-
TGTGCCATCAGTGAGTCGGACTGGAAGACCCAGTACTTC
CAISESDWKTQYF
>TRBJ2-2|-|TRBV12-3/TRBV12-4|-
TGTGCCAGCAGTTTAGTTGGCCCGTCGAACACCGGGGAGCTGTTTTTT
CASSLVGPSNTGELFF
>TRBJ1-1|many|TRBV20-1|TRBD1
TGCAGTGCTAGAGGGGACAGGGCATGGGGGGACACTGAAGCTTTCTTT
CSARGDRAWGDTEAFF
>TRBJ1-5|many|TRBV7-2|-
TGTGCCAGCAGCAATACATACCGCGGCAATCAGCCCCAGCATTTT
CASSNTYRGNQPQHF
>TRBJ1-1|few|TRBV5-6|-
TGTGCCAGCAGCTCCGGGGCCTGGGACACTGAAGCTTTCTTT
CASSSGAWDTEAFF
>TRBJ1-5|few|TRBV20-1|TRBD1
TGCAGTGCTAAAAAAACAGGGGGCAGCAATCAGCCCCAGCATTTT
CSAKKTGGSNQPQHF
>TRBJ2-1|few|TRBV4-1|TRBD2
TGCGCCAGCAGCCAAGATCAAGCTAGCGGGGCCTACAATGAGCAGTTCTTC
CASSQDQASGAYNEQFF
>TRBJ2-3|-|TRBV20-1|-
TGCAGTGCTAGGGGCGACAGCACAGATACGCAGTATTTT
CSARGDSTDTQYF
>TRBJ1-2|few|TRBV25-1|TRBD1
TGTGCCAGCAGTGAATTTTTCACGACAGGGGGCGAGGAGAATCTTGGCTACACCTTC
CASSEFFTTGGEENLGYTF
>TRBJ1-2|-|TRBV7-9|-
TGTGCCAGCAGCTTAGATTTAGGTGGCTACACCTTC
CASSLDLGGYTF
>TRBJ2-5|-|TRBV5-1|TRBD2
TGCGCCAGCAGCTTGACTAGCGAACCCCAAGAGACCCAGTACTTC
CASSLTSEPQETQYF
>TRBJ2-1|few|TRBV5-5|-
TGTGCCAGCAGCTTTGGCAAGGTGACAGCGCCTTACAATGAGCAGTTCTTC
CASSFGKVTAPYNEQFF
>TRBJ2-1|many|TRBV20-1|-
TGCAGTGTCCCCCGCGTCAATGAGCAGTTCTTC
CSVPRVNEQFF
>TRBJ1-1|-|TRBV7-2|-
TGTGCCAGCAGCAAGGTTTCTTCGGGGCATAACACTGAAGCTTTCTTT
CASSKVSSGHNTEAFF
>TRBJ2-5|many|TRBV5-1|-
TGCGCCAGCAGCTTTAGCCTCCCGGAGGTGGAGACCCAGTACTTC
CASSFSLPEVETQYF
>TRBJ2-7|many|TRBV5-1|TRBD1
TGCGCCAGCAGTGGGGGGACAGGGAGCTCCTACGAGCAGTACTTC
CASSGGTGSSYEQYF